This T cell receptor beta chain emerged from a study of blood T cell repertoires in COVID-19. There are 14 residues in the CDR3. Germline lookup yields CDR1 MNHEY and CDR2 SVGAGI. Trimming stripped 8 bases from V and 0 bases from J, with 13 bases between. In the original analysis: Estimates of nucleated cell counts were drawn from the amplification of reference gene primers. Measured with immunoSEQ multiplex PCR; TCRdb has only the in-frame clones, and not every one. The V and J calls and clone size were taken over from that table, and D and trimming were inferred from the DNA. The sample lists 250,000 to 300,000 clones; more than 80% were seen once. Across about two dozen US areas, participants ranged in age from roughly 18 to 95 years.

The specimen sequenced was PBMCs or T cells enriched from blood (not recorded which). The chain combines TRBV6-5 with TRBJ1-2; D is possibly TRBD1 (6 bases). This receptor was taken from a woman in her 30s who had recovered from COVID-19. The CDR3, as DNA: TGTGCCAGCTCCCCCCGGACAGCTAACTATGGCTACACCTTC. This translates into CASSPRTANYGYTF.